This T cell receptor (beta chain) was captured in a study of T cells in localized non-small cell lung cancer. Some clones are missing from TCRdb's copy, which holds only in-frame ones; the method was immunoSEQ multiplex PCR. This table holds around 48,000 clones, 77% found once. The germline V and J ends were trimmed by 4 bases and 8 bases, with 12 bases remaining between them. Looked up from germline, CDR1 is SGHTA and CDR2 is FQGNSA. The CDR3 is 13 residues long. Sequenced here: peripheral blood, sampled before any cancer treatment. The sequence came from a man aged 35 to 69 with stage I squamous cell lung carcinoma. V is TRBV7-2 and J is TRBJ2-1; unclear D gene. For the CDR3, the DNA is TGTGCCAGCAGCTCCTACTCCATGGATGAGCAGTTCTTC. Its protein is CASSSYSMDEQFF.